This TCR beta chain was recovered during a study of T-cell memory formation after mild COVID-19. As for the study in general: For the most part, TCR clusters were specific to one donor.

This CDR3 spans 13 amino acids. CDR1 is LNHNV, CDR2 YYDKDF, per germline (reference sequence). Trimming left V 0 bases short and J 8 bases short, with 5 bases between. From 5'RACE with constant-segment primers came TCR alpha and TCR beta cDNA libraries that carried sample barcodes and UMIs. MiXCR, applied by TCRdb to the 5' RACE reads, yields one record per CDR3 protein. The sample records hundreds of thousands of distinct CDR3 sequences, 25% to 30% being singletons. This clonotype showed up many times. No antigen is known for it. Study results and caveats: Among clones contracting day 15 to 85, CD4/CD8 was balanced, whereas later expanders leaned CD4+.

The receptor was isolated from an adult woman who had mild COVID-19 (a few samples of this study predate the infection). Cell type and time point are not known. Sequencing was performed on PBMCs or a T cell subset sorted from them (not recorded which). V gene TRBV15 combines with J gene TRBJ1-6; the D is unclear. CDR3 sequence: CATSRDQDSPLHF. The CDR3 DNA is TGTGCCACCAGCAGAGATCAGGATTCACCCCTCCACTTT.